This T cell receptor beta chain was recovered during a study of cytomegalovirus exposure and HLA in healthy donors. Study at large: Inside one of the first data releases sat roughly 80 million unique TCRs taken from HLA-typed donors.

The study's findings and limits: TRBV6-2, TRBV6-3 and some other V segments were excluded as indistinguishable. The study listed approximately 160 cytomegalovirus-associated TCR beta chains. An Asian-associated ancestry cluster reportedly showed fewer N-insertions than the roughly 670-donor mean in a later analysis.

This clone has just a few counts. Its specificity is unknown. Looked up from germline, CDR1 is MGHRA and CDR2 is YSYEKL. V lost 0 bases and J lost 6, with 18 bases in between. The CDR3 covers 17 residues. Primers included in the PCR were 60 Vbeta and 13 Jbeta primers. TCRdb's copy holds only in-frame clones and misses some; the assay was immunoSEQ multiplex PCR. The sample lists some 190,000 clones, roughly 77% occurring once. This sequence originates from a man aged 35-49 years in good health and CMV-seropositive. The chain joins TRBV4-1 to TRBJ2-1, with D tentatively TRBD1 (5 bases). The sequenced sample consisted of PBMCs. Here the CDR3 DNA reads TGCGCCAGCAGCCAAGATCGTTGGCAGGGAAGAGGCAATGAGCAGTTCTTC. Translating it yields CASSQDRWQGRGNEQFF.